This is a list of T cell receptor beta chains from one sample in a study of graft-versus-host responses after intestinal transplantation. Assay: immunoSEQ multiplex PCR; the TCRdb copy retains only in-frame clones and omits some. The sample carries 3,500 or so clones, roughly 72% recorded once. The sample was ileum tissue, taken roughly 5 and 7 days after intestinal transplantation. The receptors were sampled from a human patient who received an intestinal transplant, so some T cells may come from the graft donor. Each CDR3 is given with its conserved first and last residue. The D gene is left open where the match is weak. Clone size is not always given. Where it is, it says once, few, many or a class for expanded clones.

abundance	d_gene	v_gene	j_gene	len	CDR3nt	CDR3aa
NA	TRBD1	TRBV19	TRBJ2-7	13	TGTGCCAGTAGTTTGACAGGGGGTGCCGAGCAGTACTTC	CASSLTGGAEQYF
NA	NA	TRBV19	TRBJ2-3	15	TGTGCCAGTAGTCCGAGCGGGCTTTTCACAGATACGCAGTATTTT	CASSPSGLFTDTQYF
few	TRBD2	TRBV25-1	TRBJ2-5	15	TGTGCCAGCAGTGGGACTAGCGGGGGGGCAGAGACCCAGTACTTC	CASSGTSGGAETQYF
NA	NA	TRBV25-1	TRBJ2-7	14	TGTGCCAGCAGTGAAGGGAAAAACTCCTACGAGCAGTACTTC	CASSEGKNSYEQYF
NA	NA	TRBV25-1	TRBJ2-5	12	TGTGCCAGCAGTGAACACCAAGAGACCCAGTACTTC	CASSEHQETQYF
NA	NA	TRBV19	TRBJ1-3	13	TGTGCCAGTAGTATACTCTCTGGAAACACCATATATTTT	CASSILSGNTIYF
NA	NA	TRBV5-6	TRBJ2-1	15	TGTGCCAGCAGCATTACAGTGTCCCCCTACAATGAGCAGTTCTTC	CASSITVSPYNEQFF
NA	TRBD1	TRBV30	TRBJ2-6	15	TGTGCCTGGAGTACAGGGGGCTCTGGGGCCAACGTCCTGACTTTC	CAWSTGGSGANVLTF
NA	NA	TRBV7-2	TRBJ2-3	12	TGTGCCAGCAGCTACAGGGCAGATACGCAGTATTTT	CASSYRADTQYF
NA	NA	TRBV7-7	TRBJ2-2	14	TGTGCCAGCAGCTTAGGGGGCAACACCGGGGAGCTGTTTTTT	CASSLGGNTGELFF
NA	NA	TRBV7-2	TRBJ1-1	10	TGTGCCAGCAGCTTAGGACTAGCTTTCTTT	CASSLGLAFF
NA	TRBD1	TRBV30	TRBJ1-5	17	TGTGCCTGGAAAGGCGGGCCAGGGGGCATGAGCAATCAGCCCCAGCATTTT	CAWKGGPGGMSNQPQHF
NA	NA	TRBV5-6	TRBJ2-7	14	TGTGCCAGCAGCTTACAGGGCAGGGGCTACGAGCAGTACTTC	CASSLQGRGYEQYF
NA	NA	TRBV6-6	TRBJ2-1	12	TGTGCCAGCAGTTACGCATACAATGAGCAGTTCTTC	CASSYAYNEQFF
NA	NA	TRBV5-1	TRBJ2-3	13	TGCGCCAGCAGCTTGGGGGGCACAGATACGCAGTATTTT	CASSLGGTDTQYF
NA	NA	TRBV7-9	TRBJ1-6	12	TGTGCCAGCAGCCGCACCAATTCACCCCTCCACTTT	CASSRTNSPLHF
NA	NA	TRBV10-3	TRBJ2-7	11	TGTGCCATCAGCGGGAACTACGAGCAGTACTTC	CAISGNYEQYF
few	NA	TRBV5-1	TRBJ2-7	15	TGCGCCAGTGCCCAAGGCAGCATAGAAAACTACGAGCAGTACTTC	CASAQGSIENYEQYF
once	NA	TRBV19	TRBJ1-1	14	TGTGCCAGTAGTATCCTAGGGGTGAACACTGAAGCTTTCTTT	CASSILGVNTEAFF
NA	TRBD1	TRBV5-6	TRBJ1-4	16	TGTGCCAGCAGCTTGGCAGGGGGCGCCACTAATGAAAAACTGTTTTTT	CASSLAGGATNEKLFF
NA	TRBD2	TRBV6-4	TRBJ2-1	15	TGTGCCAGCAGTGGACTAGCGGGAGGCTACAATGAGCAGTTCTTC	CASSGLAGGYNEQFF
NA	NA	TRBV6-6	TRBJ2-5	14	TGTGCCAGCAGTTCCAACCTGGGTCAAGAGACCCAGTACTTC	CASSSNLGQETQYF
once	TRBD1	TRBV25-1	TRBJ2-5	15	TGTGCCAGCAGTCAGACAGGGTTCGAAAGCGAGACCCAGTACTTC	CASSQTGFESETQYF
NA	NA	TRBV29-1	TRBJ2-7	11	TGCAGCGGTGAGGGGCCTGGCGAGCAGTACTTC	CSGEGPGEQYF
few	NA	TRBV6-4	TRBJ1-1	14	TGTGCCAGCAGTGACTCAGTAGGGGGGACTGAAGCTTTCTTT	CASSDSVGGTEAFF
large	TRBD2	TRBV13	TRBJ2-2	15	TGTGCCAGCAGCTCGGGACTAGCGGACACCGGGGAGCTGTTTTTT	CASSSGLADTGELFF
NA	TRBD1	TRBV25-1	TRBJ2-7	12	TGTGCCAGCAGTGACAGGGGGTACGAGCAGTACTTC	CASSDRGYEQYF
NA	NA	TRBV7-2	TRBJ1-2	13	TGTGCCAGCAGCTTTCGGGACAACTATGGCTACACCTTC	CASSFRDNYGYTF
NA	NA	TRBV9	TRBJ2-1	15	TGTGCCAGCAGCCCCAGGGGGGATTCCTACAATGAGCAGTTCTTC	CASSPRGDSYNEQFF
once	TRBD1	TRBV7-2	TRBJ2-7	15	TGTGCCAGCAGCTTAAGGACAGGGGGCCGGTACGAGCAGTACTTC	CASSLRTGGRYEQYF
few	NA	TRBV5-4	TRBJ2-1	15	TGTGCCAGCAGCTTAAGGAGGCAGGGCGGCAATGAGCAGTTCTTC	CASSLRRQGGNEQFF
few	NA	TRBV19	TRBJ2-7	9	TGTGCCAGCCTCATCCGGACTCCTTTC	CASLIRTPF
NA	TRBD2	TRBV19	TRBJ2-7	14	TGTGCCAGTAGTATAACTAGCGGGGCCTACGAGCAGTACTTC	CASSITSGAYEQYF
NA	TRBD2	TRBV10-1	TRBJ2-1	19	TGCGCCAGCAGTGAGGGACTAGCGGGGGGTATATCCTCCTACAATGAGCAGTTCTTC	CASSEGLAGGISSYNEQFF
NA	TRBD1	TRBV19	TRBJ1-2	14	TGTGCCAGTAGTATAGGGACAGGGAGGTATGGCTACACCTTC	CASSIGTGRYGYTF
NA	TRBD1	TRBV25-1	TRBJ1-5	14	TGTGCCAGCAGTGGGACAGGGGGCGATCAGCCCCAGCATTTT	CASSGTGGDQPQHF
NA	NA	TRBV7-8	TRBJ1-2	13	TGTGCCAGCAGCTTAGCGGGGAACTATGGCTACACCTTC	CASSLAGNYGYTF
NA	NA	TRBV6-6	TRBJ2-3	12	TGCGCCAGCAGTTACAGGGCAGATACGCAGTATTTT	CASSYRADTQYF
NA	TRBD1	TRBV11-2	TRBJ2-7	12	TGTGCCAGCAGCTTAGGACAGGGCGAGCAGTACTTC	CASSLGQGEQYF
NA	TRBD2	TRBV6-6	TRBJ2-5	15	TGTGCCAGCAGTTACCGGCGGGGGGGCACGGAGACCCAGTACTTC	CASSYRRGGTETQYF
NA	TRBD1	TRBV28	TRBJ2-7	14	TGTGCCAGCAGTTTCCGGACAGGGGAATACGAGCAGTACTTC	CASSFRTGEYEQYF
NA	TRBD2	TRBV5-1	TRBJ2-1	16	TGCGCCAGCAGCAGGACCCGGGGGGGCTCCTACAATGAGCAGTTCTTC	CASSRTRGGSYNEQFF
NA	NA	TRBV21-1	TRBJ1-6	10	TGTGCCAGCAGGCTTTCACCCCTCCACTTT	CASRLSPLHF
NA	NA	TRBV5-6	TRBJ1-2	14	TGTGCCAGCAGCTTGGGACAAGCTAACTATGGCTACACCTTC	CASSLGQANYGYTF
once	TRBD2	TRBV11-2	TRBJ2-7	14	TGTGCCAGCAGAGCCCTAGCGGGCTCCTACGAGCAGTACTTC	CASRALAGSYEQYF
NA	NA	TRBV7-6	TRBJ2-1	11	TGTGCCAGCAGCTTAAATAATGAGCAGTTCTTC	CASSLNNEQFF
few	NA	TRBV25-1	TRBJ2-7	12	TGTGCCAGCAGTGACCCCTCCTACGAGCAGTACTTC	CASSDPSYEQYF
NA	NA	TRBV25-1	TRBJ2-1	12	TGTGCCAGCAGTGAACCTCTAAATGAGCAGTTCTTC	CASSEPLNEQFF
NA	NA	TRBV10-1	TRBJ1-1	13	TGCGCCAGCAGTGAGTCTGGACAGCTTGAAGCTTTCTTT	CASSESGQLEAFF
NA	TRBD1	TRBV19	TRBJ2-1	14	TGTGCCAGTAGTATTGGGACAGGGTGGAATGAGCAGTTCTTC	CASSIGTGWNEQFF
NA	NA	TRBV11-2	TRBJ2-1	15	TGTGCCAGCAGCGTAGTGGGGAGCTCCTACAATGAGCAGTTCTTC	CASSVVGSSYNEQFF